The rows below give T cell receptor beta chains drawn from one sample of a study of response to subunit inactivated influenza vaccine. TCRdb passed the RT-PCR reads through MiXCR, listing each CDR3 protein once. The sample consists of some 520,000 distinct CDR3 sequences, approximately 17% of them appearing once. The sample consisted of CD4+ T cells sorted from PBMCs, taken about 24 months after vaccination. The source is a man in his fifties or sixties who received an inactivated influenza vaccine. Each CDR3 is given with its conserved first and last residue. A D gene is named only where the DNA matches it firmly. Clone size is stated in some rows and not others, as once, few, many or a class when expanded.

v_call: TRBV20-1
cdr3_length: 15
d_call: .
clone_size: .
j_call: TRBJ2-3
cdr3_nt: TGCAGTGCTAAGGACTGGACATCCATCACAGATACGCAGTGTTTT
cdr3_aa: CSAKDWTSITDTQCF

v_call: TRBV20-1
cdr3_length: 14
d_call: .
clone_size: .
j_call: TRBJ1-1
cdr3_nt: TGCAGTGCTCTCCACGGGACGGGGAACACTGAAGCTTTCTTT
cdr3_aa: CSALHGTGNTEAFF

v_call: TRBV7-2
cdr3_length: 15
d_call: .
clone_size: few
j_call: TRBJ1-4
cdr3_nt: TGTGCCAGCAGCCCCCGGACAGCGTCTAATGAAAAACTGTTTTTT
cdr3_aa: CASSPRTASNEKLFF

v_call: TRBV11-2
cdr3_length: 16
d_call: .
clone_size: .
j_call: TRBJ2-5
cdr3_nt: TGTGCCAGCAGCCCAGCGGTGGGCGGGTACCAAGAGACCCAGTACTTC
cdr3_aa: CASSPAVGGYQETQYF

v_call: TRBV12-3/TRBV12-4
cdr3_length: 15
d_call: TRBD1
clone_size: many
j_call: TRBJ1-5
cdr3_nt: TGTGCCAGCAGTCCCGGGGGGACAGTCTTATCGCCCCAGCATTTT
cdr3_aa: CASSPGGTVLSPQHF

v_call: TRBV29-1
cdr3_length: 12
d_call: .
clone_size: many
j_call: TRBJ2-7
cdr3_nt: TGCAGCGTTCGCGTTAGCTCCTACGAGCAGTACTTC
cdr3_aa: CSVRVSSYEQYF

v_call: TRBV20-1
cdr3_length: 14
d_call: TRBD2
clone_size: few
j_call: TRBJ2-3
cdr3_nt: TGCAGTGCTGTCGGGACTAGCGGGAGGGATACGCAGTATTTT
cdr3_aa: CSAVGTSGRDTQYF

v_call: TRBV7-9
cdr3_length: 15
d_call: TRBD1
clone_size: .
j_call: TRBJ1-2
cdr3_nt: TGTGCCAGCAGACAGACAGGGGCCGCCGCGAGGGGCTACACCTTC
cdr3_aa: CASRQTGAAARGYTF

v_call: TRBV20-1
cdr3_length: 13
d_call: .
clone_size: few
j_call: TRBJ2-3
cdr3_nt: TGCAGTGCTTCGGCAGGAGGCACAGATACGCAGTATTTT
cdr3_aa: CSASAGGTDTQYF

v_call: TRBV6-2/TRBV6-3
cdr3_length: 17
d_call: .
clone_size: .
j_call: TRBJ2-1
cdr3_nt: TGTGCCAGCACCCGAGGAGGCTACACTACTAGATACAATGAGCAGTTCTTC
cdr3_aa: CASTRGGYTTRYNEQFF

v_call: TRBV6-1
cdr3_length: 13
d_call: .
clone_size: few
j_call: TRBJ1-1
cdr3_nt: TGTGCCAGCAGTGCGATGGAAGGAACTGAAGCTTTCTTT
cdr3_aa: CASSAMEGTEAFF

v_call: TRBV14
cdr3_length: 17
d_call: TRBD1
clone_size: few
j_call: TRBJ2-1
cdr3_nt: TGTGCCAGCAGCCCGCTACCGGGACAGGGGGCGTTTGATGAGCAGTTCTTC
cdr3_aa: CASSPLPGQGAFDEQFF

v_call: TRBV5-1
cdr3_length: 15
d_call: TRBD2
clone_size: .
j_call: TRBJ2-3
cdr3_nt: TGCGCCAGCAGCTCCGGACAGGGACTAGCGACTCCGCAGTATTTT
cdr3_aa: CASSSGQGLATPQYF

v_call: TRBV14
cdr3_length: 13
d_call: .
clone_size: .
j_call: TRBJ2-7
cdr3_nt: TGTGCCAGCAGCCAAGAATCCAGACTCGAGCAGTACTTC
cdr3_aa: CASSQESRLEQYF

v_call: TRBV3-1
cdr3_length: 14
d_call: .
clone_size: few
j_call: TRBJ1-2
cdr3_nt: TGTGCCAGCAGCCAAGATAGCAGGAGCTATGGCTACACCTTC
cdr3_aa: CASSQDSRSYGYTF

v_call: TRBV5-6
cdr3_length: 15
d_call: TRBD1
clone_size: .
j_call: TRBJ1-6
cdr3_nt: TGTGCCAGCAGCTTAAGGGACAGGGGGGAATCACCCCTCCACTTT
cdr3_aa: CASSLRDRGESPLHF

v_call: TRBV12-3/TRBV12-4
cdr3_length: 14
d_call: .
clone_size: .
j_call: TRBJ2-5
cdr3_nt: TGTGCCAGCAGTTTAGTCCCCTCGGGGGAGACCCAGTACTTC
cdr3_aa: CASSLVPSGETQYF

v_call: TRBV6-5
cdr3_length: 15
d_call: TRBD1
clone_size: .
j_call: TRBJ1-2
cdr3_nt: TGTGCCAGCAGTTACAGGGACAGGGACTTTTATGGCTACACCTTC
cdr3_aa: CASSYRDRDFYGYTF

v_call: TRBV27
cdr3_length: 13
d_call: .
clone_size: few
j_call: TRBJ2-7
cdr3_nt: TGTGCCAGCAGTTTCGGCGGCCGGTGGGAGCAGTACTTC
cdr3_aa: CASSFGGRWEQYF

v_call: TRBV28
cdr3_length: 13
d_call: .
clone_size: few
j_call: TRBJ2-1
cdr3_nt: TGTGCCAGCAGTCCCCCCGCGTTGGTTGAGCAGTTCTTC
cdr3_aa: CASSPPALVEQFF

v_call: TRBV2
cdr3_length: 10
d_call: .
clone_size: .
j_call: TRBJ1-1
cdr3_nt: TGTGCCAGCCGGCGGTCAGAAGCTTTCTTT
cdr3_aa: CASRRSEAFF

v_call: TRBV6-2/TRBV6-3
cdr3_length: 15
d_call: .
clone_size: once
j_call: TRBJ1-5
cdr3_nt: TGTGCCAGCAGTCCACACCACTCTAGCAATCAGCCCCAGCATTTT
cdr3_aa: CASSPHHSSNQPQHF

v_call: TRBV11-2
cdr3_length: 18
d_call: TRBD2
clone_size: .
j_call: TRBJ2-3
cdr3_nt: TGTGCCAGCAGCCCCATAGCGGGCGCACTCGGAATCCTAGATACGCAGTATTTT
cdr3_aa: CASSPIAGALGILDTQYF

v_call: TRBV7-9
cdr3_length: 15
d_call: .
clone_size: few
j_call: TRBJ2-7
cdr3_nt: TGTGCCAGCAGCAACGGGAATGAGGTCTCCTACGAGCAGTACTTC
cdr3_aa: CASSNGNEVSYEQYF

v_call: TRBV30
cdr3_length: 14
d_call: .
clone_size: .
j_call: TRBJ2-4
cdr3_nt: TGTGCCTGGAATAAACAGGGGGGGAAAAACATTCAGTACTTC
cdr3_aa: CAWNKQGGKNIQYF

v_call: TRBV6-1
cdr3_length: 14
d_call: .
clone_size: .
j_call: TRBJ1-1
cdr3_nt: TGTGCCAGCAGTCCCCGACAGGAGCTAAATGAAGCTTTCTTT
cdr3_aa: CASSPRQELNEAFF

v_call: TRBV6-2/TRBV6-3
cdr3_length: 13
d_call: .
clone_size: few
j_call: TRBJ1-5
cdr3_nt: TGTGCCAGCAGTTTTTCAGGGGAACAGCCCCAGCATTTT
cdr3_aa: CASSFSGEQPQHF

v_call: TRBV4-3
cdr3_length: 14
d_call: .
clone_size: .
j_call: TRBJ1-2
cdr3_nt: TGCGCCAGCAGCCAAGATCCCCCAACAGGGGGCTACACCTTC
cdr3_aa: CASSQDPPTGGYTF

v_call: TRBV7-6
cdr3_length: 18
d_call: TRBD2
clone_size: .
j_call: TRBJ2-5
cdr3_nt: TGTGCCAGCAGCTTGATGGGACTAGCGGGGGGACTACAAGAGACCCAGTACTTC
cdr3_aa: CASSLMGLAGGLQETQYF

v_call: TRBV27
cdr3_length: 16
d_call: .
clone_size: .
j_call: TRBJ2-3
cdr3_nt: TGTGCCAGCAGTGTACTTCCTAGCGCATACACAGATACGCAGTATTTT
cdr3_aa: CASSVLPSAYTDTQYF

v_call: TRBV6-1
cdr3_length: 15
d_call: TRBD1
clone_size: .
j_call: TRBJ1-2
cdr3_nt: TGTGCCAGCAGGACCCGGGACAGGGCAGTCTATGGCTACACCTTC
cdr3_aa: CASRTRDRAVYGYTF

v_call: TRBV7-9
cdr3_length: 17
d_call: TRBD1
clone_size: few
j_call: TRBJ2-1
cdr3_nt: TGTGCCAGCACCCCTAGATGGGGGACAGTTTCCTACAATGAGCAGTTCTTC
cdr3_aa: CASTPRWGTVSYNEQFF

v_call: TRBV18
cdr3_length: 12
d_call: .
clone_size: few
j_call: TRBJ2-4
cdr3_nt: TGTGCCAGCTCCCCTAACAGGCAAGTTCAGTACTTC
cdr3_aa: CASSPNRQVQYF

v_call: TRBV29-1
cdr3_length: 14
d_call: .
clone_size: .
j_call: TRBJ2-5
cdr3_nt: TGCAGCGTTGAAGGAGCTGCGGGAAGAGAGACCCAGTACTTC
cdr3_aa: CSVEGAAGRETQYF

v_call: TRBV4-3
cdr3_length: 15
d_call: .
clone_size: few
j_call: TRBJ2-5
cdr3_nt: TGCGCCAGCAGCCAGTCGACGACTAGTAGGGGGGCCCAGTACTTC
cdr3_aa: CASSQSTTSRGAQYF

v_call: TRBV6-2/TRBV6-3
cdr3_length: 14
d_call: .
clone_size: few
j_call: TRBJ2-7
cdr3_nt: TGTGCCAGCAGTTATCTGGGGTCGATCTACGAGCAGTACTTC
cdr3_aa: CASSYLGSIYEQYF

v_call: TRBV5-6
cdr3_length: 14
d_call: TRBD1
clone_size: many
j_call: TRBJ2-7
cdr3_nt: TGTGCCAGCAGAGTAGGGACAGGGGGCTACGAGCAGTACTTC
cdr3_aa: CASRVGTGGYEQYF

v_call: TRBV18
cdr3_length: 15
d_call: .
clone_size: many
j_call: TRBJ2-5
cdr3_nt: TGTGCCAGCTCACCGAATCAGCAGGGCGCGGAGACCCAGTACTTC
cdr3_aa: CASSPNQQGAETQYF

v_call: TRBV12-3/TRBV12-4
cdr3_length: 14
d_call: .
clone_size: .
j_call: TRBJ1-1
cdr3_nt: TGTGCCAGCAACCACAGGGATACGGATACTGAAGCTTTCTTT
cdr3_aa: CASNHRDTDTEAFF

v_call: TRBV10-3
cdr3_length: 14
d_call: .
clone_size: many
j_call: TRBJ1-2
cdr3_nt: TGTGCCATCAGCCGCGATTTAAGGGCATATGGCTACACCTTC
cdr3_aa: CAISRDLRAYGYTF

v_call: TRBV5-5
cdr3_length: 13
d_call: .
clone_size: few
j_call: TRBJ1-2
cdr3_nt: TGTGCCAGCAGCGGGGAGAGGACGGATGGCTACACCTTC
cdr3_aa: CASSGERTDGYTF

v_call: TRBV20-1
cdr3_length: 15
d_call: TRBD2
clone_size: .
j_call: TRBJ2-3
cdr3_nt: TGCAGTGCTAGCTTAGCGGGGAGTAGCACAGATACGCAGTATTTT
cdr3_aa: CSASLAGSSTDTQYF

v_call: TRBV5-1
cdr3_length: 13
d_call: .
clone_size: .
j_call: TRBJ2-7
cdr3_nt: TGCGCCAGCAGCTTTTTGAGGGACTACGAGCAGTACTTC
cdr3_aa: CASSFLRDYEQYF